This T cell receptor (beta chain) emerged from a study of OX40 agonist ivuxolimab in advanced cancers. Study-level background: Subjects had a mean age of around 60 years, with a range of roughly 23 to 79; less than 90% were male.

Overall study results and limits: In CD8+ T cells, expanded clones were on average more numerous than in CD4+. Within 6 weeks, CD4+ and CD8+ blood T cells expanded clonally at 0.1 to 3.0 mg/kg.

Autoimmune disease history or systemic immunosuppression barred patients. With respect to this clone: The antigen remains unidentified.

Per germline, CDR1 LGHNT and CDR2 FRNRAP. The V end lost 0 bases, the J end lost 4 bases, and 22 bases lay between the germline ends. The CDR3 covers 18 residues. The protocol was immunoSEQ multiplex PCR, while the TCRdb copy is restricted to in-frame clones and leaves out a portion. This table has tens of thousands of clones, roughly 84% appearing once. The genes are TRBV12-5 and TRBJ2-7; the D call may be TRBD1 or TRBD2 (6 bases each). This receptor was taken from an adult with an advanced solid tumor such as melanoma, head and neck, liver or kidney cancer. The specimen was CD4+ or CD8+ T cells sorted from blood, collected in a trial of the OX40 agonist ivuxolimab. This CDR3 is CASGLVIMGARGGYEQYF. CDR3 nucleotides: TGTGCTAGTGGTTTGGTAATTATGGGGGCTCGAGGAGGGTACGAGCAGTACTTC.